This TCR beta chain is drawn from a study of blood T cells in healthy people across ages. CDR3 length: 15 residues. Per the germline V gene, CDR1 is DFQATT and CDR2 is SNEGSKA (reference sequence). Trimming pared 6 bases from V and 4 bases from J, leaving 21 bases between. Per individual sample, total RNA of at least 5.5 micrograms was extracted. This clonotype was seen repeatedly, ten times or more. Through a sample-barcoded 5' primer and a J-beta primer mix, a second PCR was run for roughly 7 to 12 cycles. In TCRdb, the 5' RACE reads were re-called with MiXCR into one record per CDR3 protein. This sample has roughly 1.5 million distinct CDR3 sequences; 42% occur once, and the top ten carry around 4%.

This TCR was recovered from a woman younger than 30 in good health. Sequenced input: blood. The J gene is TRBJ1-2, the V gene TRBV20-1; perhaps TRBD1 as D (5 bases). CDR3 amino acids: CSATDSPYISYGYTF. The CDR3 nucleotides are TGCAGTGCGACCGACAGCCCATACATTTCCTATGGCTACACCTTC.